Below, 29 T cell receptor beta chains from the same sample are listed, as sequenced in a study of shared clonotypes between healthy human individuals. Profiled with immunoSEQ multiplex PCR; TCRdb holds only in-frame clones, not every one. The sample has about 470,000 clones, about four fifths seen once. The specimen sequenced was PBMCs. Receptors were obtained from a woman aged 40 to 49 in good health. Some clones in this sample may be carry-over from other donors' samples.

The chain carries TRBV2 and TRBJ2-5, with 7 nucleotides matching TRBD1. The CDR3 sequence is 14 residues long. Germline V gives CDR1 SNHLY, CDR2 FYNNEI. V lost 8 bases and J lost 5; bases outside the gene matches: 11. This CDR3 reads CASQANRGSETQYF. The CDR3 bases are TGTGCCAGCCAAGCGAACAGGGGATCCGAGACCCAGTACTTC.

The CDR3 nucleotides are TGCGCCAGCAGCGATGGACCGGGAACTGAAGCTTTCTTT. Amino acids: CASSDGPGTEAFF. The chain links TRBV5-1 to TRBJ1-1; the D is unclear. In germline, CDR1 is SGHRS, CDR2 YFSETQ. The CDR3 spans 13 residues. V lost 4 bases, J lost 5 bases, and 12 bases lay in between.

This chain uses TRBV7-3 with TRBJ2-1; D remains ambiguous. Per germline, CDR1 SGHTA and CDR2 FQGTGA. V lost 5 bases and J 10 bases, leaving 15 bases between the germline ends. This CDR3 spans 13 amino acids. CDR3 DNA: TGTGCCAGCAGCCCCAGTGTCGTGGGGGAGCAGTTCTTC. This gives the protein CASSPSVVGEQFF.

Only one count was recorded for this clone. The J gene is TRBJ2-1, the V gene TRBV19; weak D call: TRBD2 (6 bases). Germline V gene data show CDR1 as LNHDA and CDR2 as SQIVND (reference sequence). Trimming pared 2 bases from V and 12 bases from J, leaving 14 bases between. CDR3 length: 13 amino acids. The CDR3 DNA reads as TGTGCCAGTAGTATATCGAATAGCGGCCTGCAGTTCTTC. Protein product: CASSISNSGLQFF.

A single count supports this clone. The chain carries TRBV13 and TRBJ2-6; no clear D. Per the germline V gene, CDR1 is PRHDT and CDR2 is FYEKMQ (reference sequence). The CDR3 is 14 residues long. Deletions cut 1 base from V and 0 bases from J, with 1 base between. The CDR3 loop is CASSLVSGANVLTF. As DNA, the CDR3 is TGTGCCAGCAGCTTAGTCTCTGGGGCCAACGTCCTGACTTTC.

This clone came up a few times. CDR3 region: CASSRDISTGELFF. The DNA for the CDR3 is TGTGCCAGCAGCCGGGACATTTCCACCGGGGAGCTGTTTTTT. The chain links TRBV6-4 to TRBJ2-2, with D possibly being TRBD1 (6 bases). Germline values: CDR1 MRHNA, CDR2 SNTAGT. The CDR3 loop spans 14 amino acids. The V end was cut by 6 bases, the J end by 4 bases, with 12 bases between.

With respect to this clone: The junction and the germline gene differ at one end; a read error may be behind it. The J gene is TRBJ2-7, the V gene TRBV28; the D is unclear. This CDR3 has 13 amino acids. Germline lookup yields CDR1 MDHEN and CDR2 SYDVKM. This CDR3 reads CASSLSGAAFAFF. The CDR3 nucleotides read TGTGCCAGCAGTTTATCGGGCGCAGCGTTTGCCTTCTTC.

The CDR3: CASSSRLTGTSGLGSQYF. In nucleotides, the CDR3 is TGTGCCAGCAGTTCGCGCCTCACCGGGACTAGCGGCCTGGGGTCGCAGTATTTT. V usage is TRBV28 and J usage is TRBJ2-3, with 11 bases lining up with TRBD2. The CDR3 consists of 18 residues. Germline trimming cut 4 bases from V and 10 bases from J; bases unmatched to any gene: 19. Germline CDR1 is MDHEN and CDR2 is SYDVKM.

This clone was counted a single time. V gene TRBV4-1 combines with J gene TRBJ2-2, with 9 bases lining up with TRBD2. V lost 5 bases and J lost 1; bases outside the gene matches: 2. In germline, CDR1 is MGHRA, CDR2 YSYEKL. The CDR3 consists of 15 residues. The CDR3 protein is CASSWREGNTGELFF. The CDR3 DNA reads TGCGCCAGCAGCTGGCGGGAGGGGAACACCGGGGAGCTGTTTTTT.

This clone was counted a single time. This rearrangement joins TRBV11-2 to TRBJ2-7, with 8 bases fitting TRBD1. This CDR3 has 16 amino acids. The junction had 14 bases not matched to a gene; V was cut back by 5 bases and J by 5 bases. The germline V gene has CDR1 SGHAT and CDR2 FQNNGV. CDR3: CASSIQFGQGRHEQYF. The CDR3 coding sequence is TGTGCCAGCAGCATTCAATTTGGACAGGGAAGGCACGAGCAGTACTTC.

This chain connects TRBV30 to TRBJ2-4; no clear D gene. This CDR3 region has 12 residues. The germline V gene encodes CDR1 GTSNPN and CDR2 SVGIG (reference sequence). V was cut by 0 bases and J by 0 bases, with 0 bases left in between. This chain's CDR3 is CAWSVAKNIQYF. The DNA for the CDR3 is TGTGCCTGGAGTGTAGCCAAAAACATTCAGTACTTC.

To note about this clone: Other DNA sequences in the sample encode the same CDR3. This chain uses TRBV18 with TRBJ1-1, with D tentatively TRBD1 (6 bases). The CDR3 has 13 amino acids. V was clipped by 3 bases and J by 1 base, with 6 bases between them. Germline CDR1 KGHSH, CDR2 LQKENI. DNA of the CDR3: TGTGCCAGCTCACCGGGACAGAACACTGAAGCTTTCTTT. This encodes CASSPGQNTEAFF.

The rearrangement uses TRBV11-2 and TRBJ2-2; 10 bases fit TRBD2. The CDR3 has 17 residues. CDR1 and CDR2 from the germline V gene are SGHAT and FQNNGV. The J segment lost 8 bases and the V segment lost 5 bases, leaving 14 bases of the junction unmatched. The CDR3 here is CASSPGGLAGVSGELFF. CDR3 coding DNA: TGTGCCAGCAGCCCGGGCGGTCTAGCGGGAGTGTCTGGGGAGCTGTTTTTT.

This chain connects TRBV5-6 to TRBJ2-7, with D maybe TRBD1 (6 bases). V was cut by 1 base and J by 0 bases, with 11 bases left in between. CDR3 length equals 15 residues. The germline V gene has CDR1 SGHDT and CDR2 YYEEEE. CDR3 DNA sequence: TGTGCCAGCAGCTTGCCGGGACACTACTCCTACGAGCAGTACTTC. Its translation is CASSLPGHYSYEQYF.

This chain links TRBV7-9 with TRBJ2-1, with no clear D. In germline, CDR1 is SEHNR, CDR2 FQNEAQ (reference sequence). CDR3 length equals 11 residues. V gave up 3 bases and J gave up 6 bases, with 3 bases separating them. CDR3 sequence (DNA): TGTGCCAGCAGCTTTACCAATGAGCAGTTCTTC. Amino acids: CASSFTNEQFF. Drawing the rest from reference TRBV7-9 and TRBJ2-1, the complete variable domain is DTGVSQNPRHKITKRGQNVTFRCDPISEHNRLYWYRQTLGQGPEFLTYFQNEAQLEKSRLLSDRFSAERPKGSFSTLEIQRTEQGDSAMYLCASSFTNEQFFGPGTRLTVL.

The V and J genes are TRBV30 and TRBJ1-5; D unclear. The CDR3 loop spans 13 amino acids. Germline V gene lookup returns CDR1 GTSNPN and CDR2 SVGIG (reference sequence). Trimming removed 7 bases at V and 3 bases at J, with 13 bases between. This chain's CDR3 is CALRDTSNQPQHF. The CDR3, as DNA: TGTGCCTTAAGAGACACTTCCAATCAGCCCCAGCATTTT.

This clone has only a few counts. The chain uses TRBV30 and TRBJ2-1, with 8 bases aligning to TRBD2. Germline lookup yields CDR1 GTSNPN and CDR2 SVGIG (reference sequence). With 0 bases clipped from V and 5 bases from J, the junction kept 0 bases outside the gene matches. There are 13 residues in the CDR3. The CDR3 nucleotides read TGTGCCTGGAGTGTGGGACTAGACAATGAGCAGTTCTTC. The encoded protein is CAWSVGLDNEQFF.

CDR3 in DNA: TGTGCCAGCAGCTCCGGGACAGGGGATGAGCAGTACTTC. It specifies CASSSGTGDEQYF. V and J are TRBV7-9 and TRBJ2-7, with 10 nucleotides matching TRBD1. V lost 4 bases, J lost 7 bases, and 4 bases stayed unmatched. CDR1 and CDR2 (germline): SEHNR, FQNEAQ (reference sequence). This CDR3 is 13 amino acids long.

The chain carries TRBV27 and TRBJ2-7; 8 bases are a match to TRBD2. Germline V gene data show CDR1 as MNHEY and CDR2 as SMNVEV (reference sequence). There are 13 residues in the CDR3. Trimming cost V 8 bases and J 3 bases; bases outside gene matches: 6. Written as DNA, the CDR3 is TGTGCCAGCCGAGGGCTAGCGGGCTACGAGCAGTACTTC. Its protein product is CASRGLAGYEQYF.

In the case of this clone: The same CDR3 arises from other DNA sequences in this sample as well. The DNA of the CDR3 is TGTGCCTGGAGTTCAGGGTATTGGTCCTATGGCTACACCTTC. Its translation: CAWSSGYWSYGYTF. The V gene is TRBV30, the J gene TRBJ1-2; a possible D gene is TRBD1 (5 bases). Trimming shortened V by 2 bases and J by 4 bases, and 14 bases separated the two germline ends. This CDR3 has 14 residues. Per the germline V gene, CDR1 is GTSNPN and CDR2 is SVGIG (reference sequence).

This rearrangement joins TRBV29-1 to TRBJ2-3; perhaps TRBD2 as D (7 bases). Per the germline V gene, CDR1 is SQVTM and CDR2 is ANQGSEA. V was shortened by 5 bases and J by 3 bases, with 18 bases between the two germline ends. The length of the CDR3 is 15 residues. CDR3 residues: CSVPLGRGPTDTQYF. CDR3 DNA: TGCAGCGTTCCCTTGGGGCGGGGGCCAACAGATACGCAGTATTTT.

This CDR3 reads CASSEGLAGWPPEQYF. CDR3 in DNA: TGTGCCAGCAGCGAGGGACTAGCGGGATGGCCGCCCGAGCAGTACTTC. This chain uses TRBV5-8 with TRBJ2-7, with 13 nucleotides matching TRBD2. This CDR3 is 16 amino acids long. After removal of 4 bases from V and 6 bases from J, the junction contained 10 bases not matched to a gene. Germline values: CDR1 SGHTS, CDR2 YDEGEE.

This chain uses TRBV18 with TRBJ2-6; D perhaps matches TRBD2 (6 bases). Trimming left V 4 bases short and J 1 base short, with 20 bases between. The germline gives CDR1 KGHSH, CDR2 LQKENI. The CDR3 has 19 amino acids. CDR3 residues: CASSLGRLGGLSGANVLTF. In nucleotides, the CDR3 is TGTGCCAGCTCACTCGGACGTCTGGGGGGTCTATCTGGGGCCAACGTCCTGACTTTC.

J is TRBJ2-1 and V is TRBV11-3; 9 positions agree with TRBD1. This CDR3 is built from 15 residues. Germline lookup yields CDR1 SGHNT and CDR2 YENEEA. After removal of 5 bases from V and 7 bases from J, the junction contained 9 bases not matched to a gene. CDR3 protein: CASSPGQGWKNEQFF. The CDR3 DNA sequence: TGTGCCAGCAGCCCCGGACAGGGGTGGAAAAATGAGCAGTTCTTC.

This clone was seen just once. The rearrangement joins TRBV30 to TRBJ2-1, with unresolved D. The V end was cut by 2 bases, the J end by 6 bases, with 5 bases between. The CDR3 covers 11 residues. Germline V gene lookup returns CDR1 GTSNPN and CDR2 SVGIG (reference sequence). As DNA, the CDR3 is TGTGCCTGGAGTAAACCCAATGAGCAGTTCTTC. This translates into CAWSKPNEQFF. Full variable domain (rest looked up from reference TRBV30 and TRBJ2-1): SQTIHQWPATLVQPVGSPLSLECTVEGTSNPNLYWYRQAAGRGLQLLFYSVGIGQISSEVPQNLSASRPQDRQFILSSKKLLLSDSGFYLCAWSKPNEQFFGPGTRLTVL.

This clone has ten or more counts. This specimen includes other DNA sequences encoding the same CDR3. The chain combines TRBV5-1 with TRBJ2-5; 8 positions match TRBD1. The CDR3 totals 16 residues. Germline V gene lookup returns CDR1 SGHRS and CDR2 YFSETQ. V shed 0 bases, J shed 1 base, and the junction held 5 bases outside the gene matches. The CDR3 sequence: CASSLGGQASQETQYF. The CDR3 nucleotides read TGCGCCAGCAGCTTGGGGGGACAGGCGTCCCAAGAGACCCAGTACTTC.

V and J are TRBV7-9 and TRBJ2-1; D is ambiguous. The germline CDR1 and CDR2 sequences are SEHNR and FQNEAQ (reference sequence). V was pared by 1 base and J by 9 bases, with 16 bases between. The CDR3 runs 15 residues. CDR3 residues: CASSLGDSLSLEQFF. For the CDR3, the DNA is TGTGCCAGCAGCTTAGGGGATAGCTTATCGCTTGAGCAGTTCTTC.

This clone was picked up one time. The chain links TRBV10-3 to TRBJ2-7; 11 bases are shared with TRBD1. The length of the CDR3 is 15 residues. Per the germline V gene, CDR1 is ENHRY and CDR2 is SYGVKD. The V gene end was trimmed by 2 bases and the J gene end by 2 bases; junction bases not matched to a gene: 2. DNA of the CDR3: TGTGCCATCAGTGAGCCGGACAGGGGGCCCTACGAGCAGTACTTC. It encodes CAISEPDRGPYEQYF.

As for this clone: Distinct nucleotide sequences in the sample also encode this CDR3. The chain combines TRBV30 with TRBJ2-5; D not certain. Between the trimmed V and J ends, which lost 0 bases and 1 base, there was a span of 6 bases. The germline V gene has CDR1 GTSNPN and CDR2 SVGIG (reference sequence). The CDR3 runs 13 residues. The CDR3 nucleotides read TGTGCCTGGAGTGTGGGCCTCCAAGAGACCCAGTACTTC. Encoded protein: CAWSVGLQETQYF.